Following are 22 T cell receptor beta chains from one sample sequenced in a study of shared clonotypes between healthy human individuals. Naive CD8 cells lacked CD45RO, underwent positive selection for CCR7 and left out terminally differentiated effector memory CD45RA+ cells. Sequencing was performed with immunoSEQ multiplex PCR; in TCRdb, only in-frame clones are kept and a portion is missing. Of 550,000 to 750,000 clones listed, about 90% were seen once; the top ten hold approximately 25%. The specimen was naive CD8+ T cells sorted from blood. The receptors come from a man younger than 45 in good health.

This chain connects TRBV7-2 to TRBJ2-7, with D uncertain. V lost 5 bases, J lost 7 bases, and 15 bases lay in between. The CDR3 contains 13 residues. Germline V gene data show CDR1 as SGHTA and CDR2 as FQGNSA. In nucleotides, the CDR3 is TGTGCCAGCAGCCCCCAATTGATGGGTGAGCAGTACTTC. Encoded protein: CASSPQLMGEQYF.

The chain employs TRBV6-6 and TRBJ2-7; D may be TRBD1 (6 bases). The V and J ends lost 0 bases and 2 bases respectively, with 8 bases between them. From germline, CDR1 is MNHNY and CDR2 SVGAGI (reference sequence). The length of the CDR3 is 14 residues. CDR3 in amino acids: CASSYSGQPYEQYF. DNA of the CDR3: TGTGCCAGCAGTTACTCCGGACAGCCCTACGAGCAGTACTTC.

The V and J genes are TRBV5-5 and TRBJ1-1; 7 bases line up with TRBD1. The length of the CDR3 is 12 residues. The V gene's germline CDR1 is SGHKS and CDR2 YYEKEE (reference sequence). V shed 8 bases, J shed 4 bases, and the junction held 5 bases outside the gene matches. This CDR3 reads CASSTGATEAFF. The CDR3 DNA sequence: TGTGCCAGTTCAACAGGGGCCACTGAAGCTTTCTTT.

The rearrangement links TRBV27 to TRBJ2-1; 8 bases line up with TRBD1. The CDR3 runs 17 residues. Losses at the gene ends were 5 bases for V and 5 bases for J; bases not matched to a gene: 14. From germline, CDR1 is MNHEY and CDR2 SMNVEV (reference sequence). The CDR3 loop reads CASSASTGDLGNNEQFF. The CDR3 DNA sequence: TGTGCCAGCAGTGCCTCGACAGGGGACCTAGGCAACAATGAGCAGTTCTTC.

The chain is built from TRBV14 and TRBJ2-7; 9 nucleotides align to TRBD1. V lost 4 bases and J lost 4; bases outside the gene matches: 5. This CDR3 is built from 14 residues. Germline values: CDR1 SGHDN, CDR2 FVKESK. CDR3 bases: TGTGCCAGCAGCCCCGGGACAGGGACATACGAGCAGTACTTC. It is translated as CASSPGTGTYEQYF.

This rearrangement joins TRBV10-3 to TRBJ1-1, with unresolved D. The CDR3 runs 13 residues. Germline V CDR1 and CDR2: ENHRY, SYGVKD. The V end was cut by 3 bases, the J end by 1 base, with 6 bases between. The CDR3 DNA is TGTGCCATCAGTGATTCCGAGAACACTGAAGCTTTCTTT. Translated: CAISDSENTEAFF.

The V gene is TRBV7-9, the J gene TRBJ2-3; unclear D gene. With 5 bases removed from V and 2 bases from J, the gap between germline ends came to 11 bases. The CDR3 has 14 residues. Germline V gene sequence: CDR1 SEHNR, CDR2 FQNEAQ (reference sequence). In DNA, the CDR3 is TGTGCCAGCAGCCCCGTCCTGGCCACAGATACGCAGTATTTT. This encodes CASSPVLATDTQYF.

The rearrangement joins TRBV2 to TRBJ2-7; 7 bases are shared with TRBD2. This CDR3 comprises 14 residues. V was clipped by 10 bases and J by 1 base; unmatched bases: 10. The germline V gene has CDR1 SNHLY and CDR2 FYNNEI. The CDR3 bases are TGTGCCATCCTCCCGGGGGAGGGTTCCTACGAGCAGTACTTC. This translates into CAILPGEGSYEQYF. Full variable domain (missing parts from reference TRBV2 and TRBJ2-7): EPEVTQTPSHQVTQMGQEVILRCVPISNHLYFYWYRQILGQKVEFLVSFYNNEISEKSEIFDDQFSVERPDGSNFTLKIRSTKLEDSAMYFCAILPGEGSYEQYFGPGTRLTVT.

This chain links TRBV5-4 with TRBJ1-3; D is ambiguous. Between the trimmed V and J ends, which lost 7 bases and 0 bases, there was a span of 17 bases. Germline V lookup: CDR1 SGHNT, CDR2 YYREEE (reference sequence). This CDR3 has 16 amino acids. CDR3 nucleotides: TGTGCCAGCCACGACCTCGGGTCCGGCTCTGGAAACACCATATATTTT. Amino acid sequence: CASHDLGSGSGNTIYF.

The V call is TRBV7-9, the J call TRBJ2-1; D perhaps matches TRBD2 (5 bases). The V gene's germline CDR1 is SEHNR and CDR2 FQNEAQ (reference sequence). The CDR3 consists of 16 residues. Deletions cut 8 bases from V and 6 bases from J, with 23 bases between. The CDR3 here is CASWRPGIEIGNEQFF. In DNA, the CDR3 is TGTGCCAGCTGGAGGCCGGGGATAGAGATCGGCAATGAGCAGTTCTTC.

The chain links TRBV4-1 to TRBJ2-2, with 14 bases matching TRBD2. The J segment lost 4 bases and the V segment lost 0 bases, leaving 7 bases of the junction unmatched. Germline V CDR1 and CDR2: MGHRA, YSYEKL. CDR3 length: 19 residues. The CDR3 here is CASSQDFGTSGSSTGELFF. Here the CDR3 DNA reads TGCGCCAGCAGCCAAGATTTTGGGACTAGCGGGAGTAGCACCGGGGAGCTGTTTTTT.

The V call is TRBV2, the J call TRBJ2-2, with D perhaps matching TRBD1 (6 bases). The CDR3 consists of 15 residues. Germline CDR1 SNHLY, CDR2 FYNNEI. V was trimmed by 6 bases and J by 4 bases, leaving 15 bases between them. The chain's CDR3 is CASSIWRTATGELFF. Written as DNA, the CDR3 is TGTGCCAGCAGCATTTGGAGGACAGCCACCGGGGAGCTGTTTTTT.

This chain uses TRBV19 with TRBJ2-3; TRBD2 matches 12 bases. CDR1 and CDR2 (germline): LNHDA, SQIVND (reference sequence). Losses at the gene ends were 8 bases for V and 3 bases for J; bases not matched to a gene: 6. The CDR3 is 15 amino acids. This CDR3 reads CASSFGLAGTDTQYF. The CDR3 region has the DNA TGTGCCAGTTCTTTCGGACTAGCGGGGACAGATACGCAGTATTTT.

In its sample, this clone was seen a few times. V is TRBV5-1 and J is TRBJ2-1; 7 bases are shared with TRBD1. The germline CDR1 and CDR2 sequences are SGHRS and YFSETQ. The CDR3 consists of 15 residues. V was clipped by 3 bases and J by 8 bases; unmatched bases: 11. CDR3 sequence: CASSSRTGGMDEQFF. CDR3 bases: TGCGCCAGCAGCTCCAGGACAGGAGGTATGGATGAGCAGTTCTTC.

V gene TRBV7-9 combines with J gene TRBJ1-2; 8 bases map to TRBD1. CDR1 SEHNR and CDR2 FQNEAQ come from the germline V gene (reference sequence). The CDR3 loop spans 14 amino acids. The V and J ends lost 6 bases and 3 bases, in that order; junction bases with no gene match: 6. CDR3 region: CASRPGGADYGYTF. In DNA form, the CDR3 reads TGTGCCAGCAGACCAGGGGGCGCGGACTATGGCTACACCTTC.

This clone was detected once. This chain links TRBV28 with TRBJ2-7; perhaps TRBD1 as D (6 bases). Trimming cost V 3 bases and J 6 bases, with 18 bases left between them. This CDR3 comprises 15 residues. Germline assignment: CDR1 MDHEN and CDR2 SYDVKM. In DNA, the CDR3 is TGTGCCAGCAGTTTTTTAGTAGGGGGTTTACGCGAGCAGTACTTC. Translation gives CASSFLVGGLREQYF.

This chain connects TRBV2 to TRBJ1-4; D possibly corresponds to TRBD1 (5 bases). The CDR3 is made up of 16 amino acids. Germline CDR1 SNHLY, CDR2 FYNNEI. Trimming took off 9 bases at V and 5 bases at J, with 22 bases between the two ends. This chain's CDR3 is CASVRGRGLQNEKLFF. Here the CDR3 DNA reads TGTGCCAGTGTACGGGGCCGGGGACTCCAGAATGAAAAACTGTTTTTT.

The chain couples TRBV2 to TRBJ2-6; D possibly corresponds to TRBD1 (6 bases). The CDR3 sequence is 20 residues long. V was clipped by 6 bases and J by 0 bases, with 24 bases between them. The germline gives CDR1 SNHLY, CDR2 FYNNEI. CDR3 region: CASSTTPQGSSLSGANVLTF. CDR3 sequence (DNA): TGTGCCAGCAGCACGACCCCACAGGGTTCCTCCCTCTCTGGGGCCAACGTCCTGACTTTC.

J is TRBJ2-1 and V is TRBV19, with D hard to call. The germline CDR1 and CDR2 sequences are LNHDA and SQIVND (reference sequence). The CDR3 extends over 13 amino acids. Deletions cut 1 base from V and 6 bases from J, with 7 bases between. The CDR3 region has the DNA TGTGCCAGTAGTATAGTCTACGTCAATGAGCAGTTCTTC. Amino acids: CASSIVYVNEQFF. Full variable domain (rest looked up from reference TRBV19 and TRBJ2-1): DGGITQSPKYLFRKEGQNVTLSCEQNLNHDAMYWYRQDPGQGLRLIYYSQIVNDFQKGDIAEGYSVSREKKESFPLTVTSAQKNPTAFYLCASSIVYVNEQFFGPGTRLTVL.

The V call is TRBV2, the J call TRBJ2-7; 12 nucleotides agree with TRBD2. The CDR3 runs 14 residues. The germline CDR1 and CDR2 sequences are SNHLY and FYNNEI. V was pared by 4 bases and J by 2 bases, with 0 bases of the junction left unmatched. The CDR3 protein is CASSGTSGTYEQYF. In DNA, the CDR3 is TGTGCCAGCAGTGGGACTAGCGGGACCTACGAGCAGTACTTC.

The chain is built from TRBV9 and TRBJ2-3; tentative D call: TRBD2 (6 bases). Germline V CDR1 and CDR2: SGDLS, YYNGEE. The CDR3 totals 14 residues. V was cut by 0 bases and J by 6 bases, with 11 bases left in between. CDR3 DNA: TGTGCCAGCAGCGTAGCCCGGGAGAGGGATACGCAGTATTTT. Translating it yields CASSVARERDTQYF.

V is TRBV5-6 and J is TRBJ1-4; a possible D gene is TRBD1 (5 bases). The germline CDR1 and CDR2 sequences are SGHDT and YYEEEE. The CDR3 has 19 amino acids. Between the trimmed V and J ends, which lost 3 bases and 3 bases, there was a span of 24 bases. The CDR3 DNA sequence: TGTGCCAGCAGCTGCGATTCTCGGGACCAGGCTGTTCCTAATGAAAAACTGTTTTTT. This translates into CASSCDSRDQAVPNEKLFF.